This T cell receptor beta chain is from a study of blood T cell repertoires in COVID-19. Study summary: The study drew acute and convalescent COVID-19 samples from the United States, Italy and Spain. PBMCs, B-cell-depleted T cells, or T cells provided the cDNA or gDNA that made up the material.

There are a few counts of this clone. Trimming left V 5 bases short and J 1 base short, with 9 bases between. CDR1 SGHVS and CDR2 FQNEAQ come from the germline V gene. There are 13 residues in the CDR3. Authors' methods: Quantification of nucleated cells was approximated via reference gene primer amplification. Profiling relied on immunoSEQ multiplex PCR, and the TCRdb table lists in-frame clones only, not all of them. The D gene and trimming were derived from the DNA, and the V and J assignments and clone size from that table. The sample lists some 140,000 clones, roughly 85% occurring once. The chain recombines TRBV7-8 with TRBJ2-7; weak D call: TRBD2 (6 bases). Sequencing was performed on peripheral blood. The TCR comes from a man in his 60s with acute or convalescent COVID-19. CDR3 coding DNA: TGTGCCAGCAGCCCTAGCGCGTCCTACGAGCAGTACTTC. Translated: CASSPSASYEQYF.